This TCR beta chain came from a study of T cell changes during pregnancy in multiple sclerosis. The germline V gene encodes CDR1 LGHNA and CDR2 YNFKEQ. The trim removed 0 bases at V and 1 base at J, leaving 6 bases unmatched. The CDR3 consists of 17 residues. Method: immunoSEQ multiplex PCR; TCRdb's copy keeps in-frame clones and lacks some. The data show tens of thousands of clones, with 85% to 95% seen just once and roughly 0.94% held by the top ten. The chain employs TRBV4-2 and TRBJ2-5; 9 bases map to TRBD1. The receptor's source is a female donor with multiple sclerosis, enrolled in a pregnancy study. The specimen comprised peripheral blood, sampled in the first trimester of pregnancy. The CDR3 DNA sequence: TGTGCCAGCAGCCAAGAAAGGACAGGGGTGTTCCAAGAGACCCAGTACTTC. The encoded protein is CASSQERTGVFQETQYF.